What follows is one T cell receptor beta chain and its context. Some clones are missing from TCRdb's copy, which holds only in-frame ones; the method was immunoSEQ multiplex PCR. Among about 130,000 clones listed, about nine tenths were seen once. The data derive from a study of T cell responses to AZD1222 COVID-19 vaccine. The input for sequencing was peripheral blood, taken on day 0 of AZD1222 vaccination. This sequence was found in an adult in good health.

The CDR3 protein is CASRGQGQGLYEQYF. The CDR3, as DNA: TGTGCCAGCAGAGGGCAGGGACAGGGTCTCTACGAGCAGTACTTC. The rearrangement uses TRBV28 and TRBJ2-7; 9 bases map to TRBD1. J lost 3 bases, V lost 6 bases, and 9 bases had no gene match. CDR1 is MDHEN and CDR2 is SYDVKM in the germline V gene. The length of the CDR3 is 15 residues.